This T cell receptor beta chain was sequenced during a study of Graves' ophthalmopathy and Graves' hyperthyroidism. V was trimmed by 5 bases and J by 11 bases, leaving 15 bases between them. The CDR3 has 12 residues. Germline CDR1 is SGHTA and CDR2 is FQGTGA. At least ten counts were recorded for this clonotype. From RNA, the CDR3 regions of TCR beta chains were amplified and sequenced. The authors performed first-round RT-PCR with HTBI primers and then a second-round multiplex PCR. TCRdb called the multiplex PCR reads again in MiXCR, with one record for every CDR3 protein. Among hundreds of thousands of distinct CDR3 sequences listed, about 20% were seen once.

The clonotype was recovered from a woman between 18 and 30 years old with stable Graves' hyperthyroidism. Some clones in this sample may be carry-over from other donors' samples. The material sequenced was peripheral blood. The chain is built from TRBV7-3 and TRBJ1-1; D is perhaps TRBD1 (6 bases). In DNA form, the CDR3 reads TGTGCCAGCAGCCTCAAGGGACACTATGCTTTCTTT. Its translation: CASSLKGHYAFF.